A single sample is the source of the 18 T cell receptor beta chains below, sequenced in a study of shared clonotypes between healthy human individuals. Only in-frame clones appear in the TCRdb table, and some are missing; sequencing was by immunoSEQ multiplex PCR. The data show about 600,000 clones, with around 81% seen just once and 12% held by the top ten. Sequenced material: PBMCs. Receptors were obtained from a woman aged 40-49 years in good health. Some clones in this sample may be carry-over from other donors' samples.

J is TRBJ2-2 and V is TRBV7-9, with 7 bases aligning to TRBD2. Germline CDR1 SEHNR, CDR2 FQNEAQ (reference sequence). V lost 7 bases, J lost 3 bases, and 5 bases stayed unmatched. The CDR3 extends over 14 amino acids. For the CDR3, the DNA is TGTGCCAGCATGGGGGGGTCCTACACCGGGGAGCTGTTTTTT. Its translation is CASMGGSYTGELFF.

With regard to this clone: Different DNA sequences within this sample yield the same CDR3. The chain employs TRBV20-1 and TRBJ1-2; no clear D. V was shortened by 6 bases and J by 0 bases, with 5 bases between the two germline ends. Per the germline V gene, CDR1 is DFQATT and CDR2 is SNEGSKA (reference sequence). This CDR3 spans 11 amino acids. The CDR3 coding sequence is TGCAGTGCGAGCCCTAACTATGGCTACACCTTC. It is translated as CSASPNYGYTF.

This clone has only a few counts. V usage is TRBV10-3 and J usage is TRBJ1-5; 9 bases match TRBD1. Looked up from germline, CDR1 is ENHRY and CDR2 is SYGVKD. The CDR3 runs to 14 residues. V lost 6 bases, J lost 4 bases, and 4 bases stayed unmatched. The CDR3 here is CAISHDRGNQPQHF. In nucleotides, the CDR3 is TGTGCCATCAGCCACGACAGGGGGAATCAGCCCCAGCATTTT.

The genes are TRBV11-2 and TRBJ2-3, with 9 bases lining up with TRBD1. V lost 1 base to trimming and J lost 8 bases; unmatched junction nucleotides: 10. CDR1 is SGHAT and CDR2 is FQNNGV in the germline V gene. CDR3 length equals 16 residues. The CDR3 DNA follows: TGTGCCAGCAGCTTAGTCGGGACAGGGACCAGAGGTACGCAGTATTTT. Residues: CASSLVGTGTRGTQYF. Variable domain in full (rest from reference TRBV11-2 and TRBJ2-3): EAGVAQSPRYKIIEKRQSVAFWCNPISGHATLYWYQQILGQGPKLLIQFQNNGVVDDSQLPKDRFSAERLKGVDSTLKIQPAKLEDSAVYLCASSLVGTGTRGTQYFGPGTRLTVL.

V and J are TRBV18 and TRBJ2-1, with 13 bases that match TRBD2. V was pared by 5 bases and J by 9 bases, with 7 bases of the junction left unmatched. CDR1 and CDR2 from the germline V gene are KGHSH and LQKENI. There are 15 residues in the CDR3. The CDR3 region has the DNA TGTGCCAGCTCATTTAGGACTAGCGGGAGTATTGAGCAGTTCTTC. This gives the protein CASSFRTSGSIEQFF.

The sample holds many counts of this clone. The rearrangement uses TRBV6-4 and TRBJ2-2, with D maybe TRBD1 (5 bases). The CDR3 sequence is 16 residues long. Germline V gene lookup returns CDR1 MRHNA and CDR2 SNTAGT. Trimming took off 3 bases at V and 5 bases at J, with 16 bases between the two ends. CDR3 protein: CASSEGGAEITGELFF. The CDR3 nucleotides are TGTGCCAGCAGTGAAGGTGGGGCAGAAATTACCGGGGAGCTGTTTTTT.

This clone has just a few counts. CDR3 loop: CRVRLAGGDEQFF. In DNA form, the CDR3 reads TGCAGGGTAAGACTAGCGGGAGGCGATGAGCAGTTCTTC. The genes are TRBV29-1 and TRBJ2-1; 13 bases agree with TRBD2. The CDR3 runs 13 residues. CDR1 and CDR2 (germline): SQVTM, ANQGSEA.

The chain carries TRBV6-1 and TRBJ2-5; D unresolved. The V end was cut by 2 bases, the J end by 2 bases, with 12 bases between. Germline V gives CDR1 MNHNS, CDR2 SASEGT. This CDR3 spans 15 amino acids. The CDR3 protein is CASSEITLRQETQYF. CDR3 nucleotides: TGTGCCAGCAGTGAAATAACACTGAGGCAAGAGACCCAGTACTTC.

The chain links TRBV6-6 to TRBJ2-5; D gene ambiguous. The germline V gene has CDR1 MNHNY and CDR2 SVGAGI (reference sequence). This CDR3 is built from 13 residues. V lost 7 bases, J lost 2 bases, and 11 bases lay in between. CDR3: CASMAAAQETQYF. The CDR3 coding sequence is TGTGCCAGCATGGCGGCGGCGCAAGAGACCCAGTACTTC.

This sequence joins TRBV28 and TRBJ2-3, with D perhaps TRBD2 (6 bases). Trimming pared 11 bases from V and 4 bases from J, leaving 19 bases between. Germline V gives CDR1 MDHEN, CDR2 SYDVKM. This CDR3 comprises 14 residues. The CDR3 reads CASSATSMADTQYF. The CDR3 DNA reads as TGTGCCTCCTCGGCCACTAGCATGGCAGATACGCAGTATTTT.

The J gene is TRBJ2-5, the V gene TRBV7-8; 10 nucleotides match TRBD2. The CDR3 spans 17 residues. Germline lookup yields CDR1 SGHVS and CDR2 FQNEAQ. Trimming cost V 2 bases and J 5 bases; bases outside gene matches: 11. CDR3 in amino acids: CASSLIASGSWRETQYF. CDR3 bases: TGTGCCAGCAGCTTAATTGCTAGCGGGAGTTGGAGGGAGACCCAGTACTTC. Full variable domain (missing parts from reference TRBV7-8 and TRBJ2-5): GAGVSQSPRYKVAKRGQDVALRCDPISGHVSLFWYQQALGQGPEFLTYFQNEAQLDKSGLPSDRFFAERPEGSVSTLKIQRTQQEDSAVYLCASSLIASGSWRETQYFGPGTRLLVL.

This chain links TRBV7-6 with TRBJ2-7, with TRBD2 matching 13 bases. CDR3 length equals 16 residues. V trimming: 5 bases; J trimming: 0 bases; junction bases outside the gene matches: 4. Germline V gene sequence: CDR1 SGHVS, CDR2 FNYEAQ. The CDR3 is CASSPRTSGGSYEQYF. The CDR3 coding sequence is TGTGCCAGCAGCCCTAGGACTAGCGGGGGCTCCTACGAGCAGTACTTC.

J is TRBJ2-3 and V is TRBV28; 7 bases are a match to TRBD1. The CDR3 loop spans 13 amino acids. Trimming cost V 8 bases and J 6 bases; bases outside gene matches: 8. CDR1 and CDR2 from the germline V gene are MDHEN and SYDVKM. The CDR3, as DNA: TGTGCCAGCTGGGACAGCCGAGTGGATACGCAGTATTTT. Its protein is CASWDSRVDTQYF.

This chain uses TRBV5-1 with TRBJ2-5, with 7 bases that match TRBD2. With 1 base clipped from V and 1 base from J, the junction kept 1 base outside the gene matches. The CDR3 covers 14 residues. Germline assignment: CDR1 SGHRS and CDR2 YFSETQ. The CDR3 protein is CASSLTGGQETQYF. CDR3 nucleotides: TGCGCCAGCAGCTTGACGGGGGGCCAAGAGACCCAGTACTTC.

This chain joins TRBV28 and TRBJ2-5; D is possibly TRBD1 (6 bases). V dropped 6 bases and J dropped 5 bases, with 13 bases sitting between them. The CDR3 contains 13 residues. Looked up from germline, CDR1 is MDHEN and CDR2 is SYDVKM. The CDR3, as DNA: TGTGCCAGCAGATCAACAGGGTTGGAGACCCAGTACTTC. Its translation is CASRSTGLETQYF.

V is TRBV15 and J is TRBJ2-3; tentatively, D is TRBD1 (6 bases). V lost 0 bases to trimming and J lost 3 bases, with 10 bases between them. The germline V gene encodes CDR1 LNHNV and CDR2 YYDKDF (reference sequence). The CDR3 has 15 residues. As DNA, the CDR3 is TGTGCCACCAGCAGAGATACAGGGCATACAGATACGCAGTATTTT. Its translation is CATSRDTGHTDTQYF.

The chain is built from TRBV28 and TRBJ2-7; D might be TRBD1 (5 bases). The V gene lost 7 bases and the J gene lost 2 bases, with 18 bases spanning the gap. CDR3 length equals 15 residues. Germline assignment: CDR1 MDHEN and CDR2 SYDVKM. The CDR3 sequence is CASTTPLGAPYEQYF. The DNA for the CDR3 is TGTGCCAGCACCACCCCCCTAGGGGCCCCCTACGAGCAGTACTTC. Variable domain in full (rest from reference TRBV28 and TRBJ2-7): DVKVTQSSRYLVKRTGEKVFLECVQDMDHENMFWYRQDPGLGLRLIYFSYDVKMKEKGDIPEGYSVSREKKERFSLILESASTNQTSMYLCASTTPLGAPYEQYFGPGTRLTVT.

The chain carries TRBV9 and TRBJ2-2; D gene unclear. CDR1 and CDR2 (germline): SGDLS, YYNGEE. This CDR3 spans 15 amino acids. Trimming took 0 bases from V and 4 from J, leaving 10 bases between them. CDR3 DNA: TGTGCCAGCAGCGTAGCTGGAGTAGTCACCGGGGAGCTGTTTTTT. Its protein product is CASSVAGVVTGELFF.